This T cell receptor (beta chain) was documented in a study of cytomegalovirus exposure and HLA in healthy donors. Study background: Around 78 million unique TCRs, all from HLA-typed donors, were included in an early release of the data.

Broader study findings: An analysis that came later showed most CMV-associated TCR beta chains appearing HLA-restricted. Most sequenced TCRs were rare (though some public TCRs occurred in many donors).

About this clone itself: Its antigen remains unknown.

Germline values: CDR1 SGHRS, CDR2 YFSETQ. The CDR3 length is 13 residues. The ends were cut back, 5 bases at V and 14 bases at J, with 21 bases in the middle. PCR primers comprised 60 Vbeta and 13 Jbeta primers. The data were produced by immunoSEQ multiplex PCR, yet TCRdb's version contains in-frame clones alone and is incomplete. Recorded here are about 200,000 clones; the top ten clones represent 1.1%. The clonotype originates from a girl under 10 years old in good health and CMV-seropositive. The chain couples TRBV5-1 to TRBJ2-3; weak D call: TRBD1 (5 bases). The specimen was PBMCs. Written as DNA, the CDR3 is TGCGCCAGCAGTCGGATATCGGACATAGGATGGTATTTT. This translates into CASSRISDIGWYF.